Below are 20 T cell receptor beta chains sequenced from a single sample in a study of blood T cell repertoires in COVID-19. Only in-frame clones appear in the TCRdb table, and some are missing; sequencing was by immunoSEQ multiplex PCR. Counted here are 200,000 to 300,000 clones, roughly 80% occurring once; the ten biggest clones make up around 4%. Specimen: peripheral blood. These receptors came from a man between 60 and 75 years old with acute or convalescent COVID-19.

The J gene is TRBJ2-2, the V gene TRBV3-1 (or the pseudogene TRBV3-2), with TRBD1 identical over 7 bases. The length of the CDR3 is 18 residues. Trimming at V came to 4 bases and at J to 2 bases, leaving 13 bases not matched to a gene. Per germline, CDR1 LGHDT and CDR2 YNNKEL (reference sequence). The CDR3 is CASSRGQAGGTNTGELFF. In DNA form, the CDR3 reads TGTGCCAGCAGCCGCGGACAGGCAGGCGGCACCAACACCGGGGAGCTGTTTTTT.

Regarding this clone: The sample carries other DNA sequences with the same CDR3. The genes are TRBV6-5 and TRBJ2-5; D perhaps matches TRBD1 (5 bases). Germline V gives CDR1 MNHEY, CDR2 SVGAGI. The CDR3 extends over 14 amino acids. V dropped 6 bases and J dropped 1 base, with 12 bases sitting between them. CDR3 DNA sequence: TGTGCCAGCAGCCCACGACAGTTCCAAGAGACCCAGTACTTC. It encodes CASSPRQFQETQYF.

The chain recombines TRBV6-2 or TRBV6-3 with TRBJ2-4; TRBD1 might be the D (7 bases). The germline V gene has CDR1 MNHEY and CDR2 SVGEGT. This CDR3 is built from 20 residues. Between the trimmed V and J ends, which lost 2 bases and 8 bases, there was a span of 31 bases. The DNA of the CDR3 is TGTGCCAGCAGTTACCCCGACAGGGAAGGAGGAGGGAGCCTTAAAGACATTCAGTACTTC. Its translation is CASSYPDREGGGSLKDIQYF.

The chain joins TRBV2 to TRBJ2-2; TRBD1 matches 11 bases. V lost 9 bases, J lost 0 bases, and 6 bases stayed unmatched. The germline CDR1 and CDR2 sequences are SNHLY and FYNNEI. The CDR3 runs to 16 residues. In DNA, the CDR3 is TGTGCCAGTCACCGGGACAGGGGGGCGAACACCGGGGAGCTGTTTTTT. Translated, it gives CASHRDRGANTGELFF.

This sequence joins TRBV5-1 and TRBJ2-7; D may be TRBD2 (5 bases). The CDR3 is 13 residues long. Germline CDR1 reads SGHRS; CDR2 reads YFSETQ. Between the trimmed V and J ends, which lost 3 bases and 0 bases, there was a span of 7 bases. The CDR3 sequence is CASSSGVSYEQYF. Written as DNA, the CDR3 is TGCGCCAGCAGCTCCGGGGTCTCCTACGAGCAGTACTTC. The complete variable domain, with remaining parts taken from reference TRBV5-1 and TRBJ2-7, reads KAGVTQTPRYLIKTRGQQVTLSCSPISGHRSVSWYQQTPGQGLQFLFEYFSETQRNKGNFPGRFSGRQFSNSRSEMNVSTLELGDSALYLCASSSGVSYEQYFGPGTRLTVT.

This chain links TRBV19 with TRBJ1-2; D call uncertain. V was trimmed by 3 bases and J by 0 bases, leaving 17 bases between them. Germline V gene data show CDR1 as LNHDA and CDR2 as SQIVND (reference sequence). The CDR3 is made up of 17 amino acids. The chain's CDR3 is CASSIQGLSSANYGYTF. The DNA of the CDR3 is TGTGCCAGTAGTATTCAAGGTTTAAGTAGCGCTAACTATGGCTACACCTTC.

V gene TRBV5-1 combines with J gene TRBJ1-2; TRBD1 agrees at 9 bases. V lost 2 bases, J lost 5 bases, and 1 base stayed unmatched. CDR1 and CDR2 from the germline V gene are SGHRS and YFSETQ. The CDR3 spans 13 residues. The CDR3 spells CASSFGTGYGYTF. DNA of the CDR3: TGCGCCAGCAGCTTTGGGACAGGGTATGGCTACACCTTC.

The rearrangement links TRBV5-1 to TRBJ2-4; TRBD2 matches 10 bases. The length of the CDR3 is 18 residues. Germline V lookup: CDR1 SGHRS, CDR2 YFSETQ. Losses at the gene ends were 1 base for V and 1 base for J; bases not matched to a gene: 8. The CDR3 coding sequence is TGCGCCAGCAGCTTGCAGCGGGAGGGAGAAGGTGCCAAAAACATTCAGTACTTC. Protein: CASSLQREGEGAKNIQYF.

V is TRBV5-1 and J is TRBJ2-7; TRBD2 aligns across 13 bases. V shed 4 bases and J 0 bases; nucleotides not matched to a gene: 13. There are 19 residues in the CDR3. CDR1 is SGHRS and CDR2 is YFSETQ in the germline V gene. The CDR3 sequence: CASSPGARLAGGSSYEQYF. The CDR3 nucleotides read TGCGCCAGCAGCCCGGGGGCGCGACTAGCGGGAGGATCCTCCTACGAGCAGTACTTC.

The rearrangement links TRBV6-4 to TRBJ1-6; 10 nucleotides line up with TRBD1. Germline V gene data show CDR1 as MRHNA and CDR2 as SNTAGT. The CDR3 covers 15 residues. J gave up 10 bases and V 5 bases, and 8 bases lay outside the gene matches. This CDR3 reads CASSLGQGDESPLHF. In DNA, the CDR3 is TGTGCCAGCAGTCTCGGACAGGGGGACGAGTCACCCCTCCACTTT.

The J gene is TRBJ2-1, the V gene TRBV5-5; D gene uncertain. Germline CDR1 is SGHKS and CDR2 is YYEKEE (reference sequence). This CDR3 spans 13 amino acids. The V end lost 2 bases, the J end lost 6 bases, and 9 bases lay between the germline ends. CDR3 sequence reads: CASSFWAGNEQFF. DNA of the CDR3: TGTGCCAGCAGCTTCTGGGCTGGCAATGAGCAGTTCTTC.

The CDR3 loop is CASSAGQGAGNEKLFF. CDR3 bases: TGCGCCAGCAGCGCGGGACAGGGGGCCGGTAATGAAAAACTGTTTTTT. The chain joins TRBV5-1 to TRBJ1-4, with 12 bases matching TRBD1. The CDR3 length is 16 residues. The germline CDR1 and CDR2 sequences are SGHRS and YFSETQ. Trimming cost V 4 bases and J 4 bases; bases outside gene matches: 5. Combining the CDR3 with reference TRBV5-1 and TRBJ1-4 gives the whole variable domain KAGVTQTPRYLIKTRGQQVTLSCSPISGHRSVSWYQQTPGQGLQFLFEYFSETQRNKGNFPGRFSGRQFSNSRSEMNVSTLELGDSALYLCASSAGQGAGNEKLFFGSGTQLSVL.

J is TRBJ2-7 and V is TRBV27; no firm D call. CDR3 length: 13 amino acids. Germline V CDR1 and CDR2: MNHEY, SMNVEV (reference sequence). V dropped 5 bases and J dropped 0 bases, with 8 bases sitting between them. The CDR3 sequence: CASSPATSYEQYF. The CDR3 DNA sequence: TGTGCCAGCAGTCCAGCGACCTCCTACGAGCAGTACTTC.

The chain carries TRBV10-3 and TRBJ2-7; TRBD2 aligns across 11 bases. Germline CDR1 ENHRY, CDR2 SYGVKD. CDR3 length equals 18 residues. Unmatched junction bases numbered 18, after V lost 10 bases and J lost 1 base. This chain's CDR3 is CATHAGASGRPPSYEQYF. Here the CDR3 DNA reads TGTGCCACCCATGCGGGGGCTAGCGGGAGGCCCCCATCCTACGAGCAGTACTTC.

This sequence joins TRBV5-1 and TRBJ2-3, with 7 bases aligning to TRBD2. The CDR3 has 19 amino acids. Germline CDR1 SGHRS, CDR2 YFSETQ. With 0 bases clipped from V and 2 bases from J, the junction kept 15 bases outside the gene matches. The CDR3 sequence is CASSLGAGGAGRFTDTQYF. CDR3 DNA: TGCGCCAGCAGCTTGGGGGCCGGGGGAGCGGGGAGATTCACAGATACGCAGTATTTT.

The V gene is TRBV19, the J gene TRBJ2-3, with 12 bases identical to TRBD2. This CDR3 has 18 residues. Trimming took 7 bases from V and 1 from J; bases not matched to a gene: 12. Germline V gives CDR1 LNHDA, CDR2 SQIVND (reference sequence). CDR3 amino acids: CASNYGTSGSPGTDTQYF. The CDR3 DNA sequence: TGTGCCAGTAATTATGGGACTAGCGGGTCCCCGGGCACAGATACGCAGTATTTT.

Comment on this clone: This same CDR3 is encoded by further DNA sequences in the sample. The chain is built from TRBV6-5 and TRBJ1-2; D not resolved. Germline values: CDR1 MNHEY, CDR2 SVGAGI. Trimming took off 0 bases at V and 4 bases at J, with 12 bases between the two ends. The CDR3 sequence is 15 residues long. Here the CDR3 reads CASSYSRTGVYGYTF. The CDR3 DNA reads TGTGCCAGCAGTTACTCCCGGACGGGAGTCTATGGCTACACCTTC.

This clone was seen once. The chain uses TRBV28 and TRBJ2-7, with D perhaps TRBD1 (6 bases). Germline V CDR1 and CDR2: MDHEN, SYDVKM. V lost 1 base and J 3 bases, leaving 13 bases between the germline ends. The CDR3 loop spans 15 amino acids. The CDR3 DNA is TGTGCCAGCAGTTTATTGGGGGCAGGGAACTACGAGCAGTACTTC. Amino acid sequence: CASSLLGAGNYEQYF.

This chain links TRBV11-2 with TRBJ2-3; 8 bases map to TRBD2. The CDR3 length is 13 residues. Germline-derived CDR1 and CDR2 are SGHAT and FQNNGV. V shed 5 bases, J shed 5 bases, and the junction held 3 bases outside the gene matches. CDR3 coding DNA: TGTGCCAGCAGCCGGGGGGGCGTAGATACGCAGTATTTT. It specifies CASSRGGVDTQYF.

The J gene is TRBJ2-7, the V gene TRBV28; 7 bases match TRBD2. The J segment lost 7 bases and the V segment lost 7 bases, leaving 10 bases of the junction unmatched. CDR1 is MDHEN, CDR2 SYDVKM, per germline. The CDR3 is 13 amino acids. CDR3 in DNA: TGTGCCAGCACTTCCCGGAGGGGAGGGGAGCAGTACTTC. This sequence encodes CASTSRRGGEQYF.